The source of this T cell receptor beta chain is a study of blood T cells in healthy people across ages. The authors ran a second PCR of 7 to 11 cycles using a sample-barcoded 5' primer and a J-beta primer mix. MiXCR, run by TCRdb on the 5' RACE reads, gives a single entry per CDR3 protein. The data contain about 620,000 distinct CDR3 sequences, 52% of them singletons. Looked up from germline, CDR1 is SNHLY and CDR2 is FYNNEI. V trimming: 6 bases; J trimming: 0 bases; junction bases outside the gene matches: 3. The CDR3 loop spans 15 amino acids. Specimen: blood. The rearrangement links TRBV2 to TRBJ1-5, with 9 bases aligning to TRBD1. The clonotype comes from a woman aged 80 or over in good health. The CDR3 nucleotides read TGTGCCAGCAGCGGACAGGGGCTTAGCAATCAGCCCCAGCATTTT. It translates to CASSGQGLSNQPQHF.